This T cell receptor beta chain was observed in a study of shared clonotypes between healthy human individuals. General study results and limits: With a handful of donors compared, 5% to 5.5% of naive CD4 clonotypes were shared. Rarefaction revealed incomplete sorted-subset sequencing despite large depth.

Germline loops: CDR1 SGHRS, CDR2 YFSETQ. This CDR3 is built from 14 residues. Trimming took 5 bases from V and 2 from J; bases not matched to a gene: 2. Genomic DNA per cell subset filled all wells of several immunoSEQ plates. Assay: immunoSEQ multiplex PCR; the TCRdb copy retains only in-frame clones and omits some. This sample carries 950,000 to 1,100,000 clones, under 80% of them seen once, and the ten largest clones take 1.5%. As concerns this clone: As yet, its antigen is unknown.

Caucasian adults living in Nashville, Tennessee, provided all samples. The sequence was collected from a man aged 18 to 29 in good health. The rearrangement links TRBV5-1 to TRBJ1-3; 9 bases are a match to TRBD1. Sequencing used memory CD4+ T cells sorted from blood. Subset in this sample: CD45RA-negative fraction. In DNA form, the CDR3 reads TGCGCCAGCAGTGGGGACAGGGCTGGAAACACCATATATTTT. Translation gives CASSGDRAGNTIYF.